What follows describes a single T cell receptor beta chain. This sample is drawn from a study of cytomegalovirus exposure and HLA in healthy donors. V lost 3 bases and J 3 bases, leaving 15 bases between the germline ends. Germline CDR1 and CDR2: MDHEN and SYDVKM. This CDR3 spans 15 amino acids. Generated by immunoSEQ multiplex PCR, the TCRdb table keeps only in-frame clones and is missing some. The data hold roughly 90,000 clones, with 85% observed a single time. The gene calls are TRBV28 and TRBJ2-7, with D tentatively TRBD1 (6 bases). This receptor was identified in a man aged 18-30 years in good health and CMV-seropositive. Sequencing was done on a sample of PBMCs. CDR3 loop: CASSLVGQGNYEQYF. CDR3 sequence (DNA): TGTGCCAGCAGTTTGGTCGGGCAGGGGAACTACGAGCAGTACTTC.